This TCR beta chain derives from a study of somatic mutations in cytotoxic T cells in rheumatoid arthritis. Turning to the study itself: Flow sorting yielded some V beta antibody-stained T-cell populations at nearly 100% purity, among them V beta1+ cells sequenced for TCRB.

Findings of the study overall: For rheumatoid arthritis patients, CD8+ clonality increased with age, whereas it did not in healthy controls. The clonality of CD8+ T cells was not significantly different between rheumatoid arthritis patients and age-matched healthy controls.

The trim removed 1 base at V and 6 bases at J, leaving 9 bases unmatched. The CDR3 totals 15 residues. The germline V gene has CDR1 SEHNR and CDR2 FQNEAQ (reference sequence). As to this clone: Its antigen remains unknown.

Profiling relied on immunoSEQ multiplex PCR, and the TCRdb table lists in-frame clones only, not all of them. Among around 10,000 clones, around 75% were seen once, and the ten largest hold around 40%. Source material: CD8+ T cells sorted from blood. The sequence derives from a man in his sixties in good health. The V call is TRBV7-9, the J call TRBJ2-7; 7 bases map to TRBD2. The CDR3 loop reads CASSLELSGTTEQYF. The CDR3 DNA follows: TGTGCCAGCAGCTTAGAATTATCAGGGACTACCGAGCAGTACTTC.